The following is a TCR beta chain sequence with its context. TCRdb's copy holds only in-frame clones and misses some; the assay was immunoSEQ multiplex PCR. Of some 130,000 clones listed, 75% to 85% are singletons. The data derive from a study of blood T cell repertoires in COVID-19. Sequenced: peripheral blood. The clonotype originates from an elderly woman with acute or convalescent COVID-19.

CDR3 DNA: TGTGCCAGCAGCTTGCAGGGGGTGGAACATGGCTACACCTTC. It specifies CASSLQGVEHGYTF. This chain connects TRBV5-4 to TRBJ1-2; 7 nucleotides agree with TRBD1. CDR1 is SGHNT and CDR2 is YYREEE in the germline V gene (reference sequence). The CDR3 is 14 residues long. J lost 6 bases, V lost 1 base, and 6 bases had no gene match.